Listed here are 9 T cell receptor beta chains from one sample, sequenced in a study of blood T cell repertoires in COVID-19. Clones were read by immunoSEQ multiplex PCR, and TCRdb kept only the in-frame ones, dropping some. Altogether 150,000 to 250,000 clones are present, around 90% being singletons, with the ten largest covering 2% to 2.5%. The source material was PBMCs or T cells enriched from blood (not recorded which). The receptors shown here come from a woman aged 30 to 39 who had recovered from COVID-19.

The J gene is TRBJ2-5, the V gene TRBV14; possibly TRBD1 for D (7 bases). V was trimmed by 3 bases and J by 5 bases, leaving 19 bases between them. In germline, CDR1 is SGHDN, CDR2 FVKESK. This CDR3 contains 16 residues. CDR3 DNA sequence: TGTGCCAGCAGCCAGGACTATAACAGGGGTTCGGAGACCCAGTACTTC. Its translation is CASSQDYNRGSETQYF. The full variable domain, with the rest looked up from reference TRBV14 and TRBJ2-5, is EAGVTQFPSHSVIEKGQTVTLRCDPISGHDNLYWYRRVMGKEIKFLLHFVKESKQDESGMPNNRFLAERTGGTYSTLKVQPAELEDSGVYFCASSQDYNRGSETQYFGPGTRLLVL.

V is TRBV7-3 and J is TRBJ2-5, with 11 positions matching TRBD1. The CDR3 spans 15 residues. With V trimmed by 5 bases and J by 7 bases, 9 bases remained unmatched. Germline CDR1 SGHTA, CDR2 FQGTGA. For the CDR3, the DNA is TGTGCCAGCAGCCCCAGGACAGGGGGCGTAGTGACCCAGTACTTC. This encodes CASSPRTGGVVTQYF.

The CDR3 is CASSFTSRTDTQYF. CDR3 DNA: TGTGCCAGCAGCTTTACTAGCAGGACAGATACGCAGTATTTT. The chain joins TRBV11-2 to TRBJ2-3, with a weak D call TRBD2 (6 bases). Trimming pared 3 bases from V and 3 bases from J, leaving 10 bases between. This CDR3 has 14 amino acids. Germline values: CDR1 SGHAT, CDR2 FQNNGV.

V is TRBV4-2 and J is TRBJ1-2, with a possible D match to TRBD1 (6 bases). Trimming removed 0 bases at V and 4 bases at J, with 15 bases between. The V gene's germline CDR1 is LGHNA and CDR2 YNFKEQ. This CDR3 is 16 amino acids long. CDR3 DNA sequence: TGTGCCAGCAGCCAAGACTATAAGGGACACCGCTATGGCTACACCTTC. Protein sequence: CASSQDYKGHRYGYTF.

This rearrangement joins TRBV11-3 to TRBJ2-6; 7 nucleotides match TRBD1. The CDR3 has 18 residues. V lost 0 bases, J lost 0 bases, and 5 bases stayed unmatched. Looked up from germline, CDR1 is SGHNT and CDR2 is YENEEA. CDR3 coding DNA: TGTGCCAGCAGCTTAGAAACAGGGGTCACCTCTGGGGCCAACGTCCTGACTTTC. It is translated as CASSLETGVTSGANVLTF.

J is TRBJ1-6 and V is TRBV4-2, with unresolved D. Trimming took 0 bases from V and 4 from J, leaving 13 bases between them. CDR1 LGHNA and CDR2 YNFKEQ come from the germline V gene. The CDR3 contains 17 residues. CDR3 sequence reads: CASSQDSGSNYNSPLHF. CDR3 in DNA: TGTGCCAGCAGCCAAGACTCAGGATCAAATTATAATTCACCCCTCCACTTT.

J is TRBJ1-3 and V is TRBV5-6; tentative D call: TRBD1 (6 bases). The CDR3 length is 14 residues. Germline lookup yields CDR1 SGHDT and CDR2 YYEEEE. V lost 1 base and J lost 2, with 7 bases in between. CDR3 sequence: CASSLWTAGNTIYF. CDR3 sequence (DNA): TGTGCCAGCAGCTTGTGGACAGCTGGAAACACCATATATTTT.

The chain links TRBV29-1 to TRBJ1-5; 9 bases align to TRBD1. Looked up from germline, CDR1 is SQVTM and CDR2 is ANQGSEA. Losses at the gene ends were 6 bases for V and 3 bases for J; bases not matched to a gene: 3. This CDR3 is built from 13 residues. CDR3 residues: CSVGTGPNQPQHF. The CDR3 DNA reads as TGCAGCGTCGGGACAGGGCCCAATCAGCCCCAGCATTTT. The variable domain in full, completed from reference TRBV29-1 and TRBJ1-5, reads SAVISQKPSRDICQRGTSLTIQCQVDSQVTMMFWYRQQPGQSLTLIATANQGSEATYESGFVIDKFPISRPNLTFSTLTVSNMSPEDSSIYLCSVGTGPNQPQHFGDGTRLSIL.

CDR3 residues: CASARGGNEKLFF. As DNA, the CDR3 is TGTGCCAGTGCGAGAGGAGGGAATGAAAAACTGTTTTTT. V usage is TRBV19 and J usage is TRBJ1-4; D not resolved. This CDR3 contains 13 residues. Germline assignment: CDR1 LNHDA and CDR2 SQIVND (reference sequence). Trimming removed 8 bases at V and 5 bases at J, with 12 bases between.